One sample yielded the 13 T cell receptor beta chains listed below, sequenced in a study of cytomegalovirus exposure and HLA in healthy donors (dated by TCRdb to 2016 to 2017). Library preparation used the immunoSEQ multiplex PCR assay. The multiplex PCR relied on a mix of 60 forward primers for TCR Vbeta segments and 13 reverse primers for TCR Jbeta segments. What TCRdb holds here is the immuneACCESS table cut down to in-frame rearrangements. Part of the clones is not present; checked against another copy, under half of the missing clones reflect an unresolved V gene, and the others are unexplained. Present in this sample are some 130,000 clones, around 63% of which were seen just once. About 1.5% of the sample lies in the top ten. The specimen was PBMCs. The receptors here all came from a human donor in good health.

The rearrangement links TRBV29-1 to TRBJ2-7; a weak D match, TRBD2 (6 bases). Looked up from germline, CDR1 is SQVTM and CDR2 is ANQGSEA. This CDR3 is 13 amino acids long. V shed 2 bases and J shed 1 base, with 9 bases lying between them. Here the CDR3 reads CSVEQGGSYEQYF. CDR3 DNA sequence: TGCAGCGTTGAACAGGGAGGATCCTACGAGCAGTACTTC.

As DNA, the CDR3 is TGTGCCAGCAGCCGAAGGACTAGCGGGGGCACAGATACGCAGTATTTT. Protein: CASSRRTSGGTDTQYF. The rearrangement links TRBV7-2 to TRBJ2-3; 12 bases line up with TRBD2. CDR1 is SGHTA, CDR2 FQGNSA, per germline. The CDR3 sequence is 16 residues long. V trimming: 5 bases; J trimming: 1 base; junction bases outside the gene matches: 4.

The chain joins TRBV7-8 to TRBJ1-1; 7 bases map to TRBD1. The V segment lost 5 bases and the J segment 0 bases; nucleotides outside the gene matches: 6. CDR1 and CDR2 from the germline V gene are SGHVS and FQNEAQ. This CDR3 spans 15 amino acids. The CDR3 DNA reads TGTGCCAGCAGCCCCGCAGGGGGAATGAACACTGAAGCTTTCTTT. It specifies CASSPAGGMNTEAFF.

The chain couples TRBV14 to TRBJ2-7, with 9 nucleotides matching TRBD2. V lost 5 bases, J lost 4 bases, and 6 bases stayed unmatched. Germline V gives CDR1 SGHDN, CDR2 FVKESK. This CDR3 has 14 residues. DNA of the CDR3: TGTGCCAGCAGCGAGACTCTAGCGGGGTACGAGCAGTACTTC. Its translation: CASSETLAGYEQYF.

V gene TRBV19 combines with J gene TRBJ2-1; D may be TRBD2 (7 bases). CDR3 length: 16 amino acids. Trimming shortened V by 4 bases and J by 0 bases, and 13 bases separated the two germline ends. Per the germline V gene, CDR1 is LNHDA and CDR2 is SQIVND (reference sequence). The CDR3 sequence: CASSRGASGSYNEQFF. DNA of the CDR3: TGTGCCAGTAGTAGGGGGGCTAGCGGCTCCTACAATGAGCAGTTCTTC.

This CDR3 reads CASSGGVRYEQYF. The DNA of the CDR3 is TGTGCCAGCAGCGGGGGGGTTCGGTACGAGCAGTACTTC. The chain carries TRBV6-5 and TRBJ2-7; TRBD2 matches at 8 bases. The CDR3 is 13 amino acids. Germline values: CDR1 MNHEY, CDR2 SVGAGI. The V segment lost 6 bases and the J segment 4 bases; nucleotides outside the gene matches: 5.

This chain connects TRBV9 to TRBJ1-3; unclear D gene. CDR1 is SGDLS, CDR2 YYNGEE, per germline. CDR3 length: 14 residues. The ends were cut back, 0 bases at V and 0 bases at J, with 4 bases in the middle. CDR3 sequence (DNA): TGTGCCAGCAGCGTAGACAGCTCTGGAAACACCATATATTTT. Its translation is CASSVDSSGNTIYF.

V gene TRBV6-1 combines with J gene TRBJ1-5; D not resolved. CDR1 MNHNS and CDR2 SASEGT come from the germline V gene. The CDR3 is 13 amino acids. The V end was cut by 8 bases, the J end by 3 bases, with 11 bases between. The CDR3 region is CASRLSFNQPQHF. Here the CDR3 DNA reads TGTGCCAGCCGCTTGAGTTTCAATCAGCCCCAGCATTTT.

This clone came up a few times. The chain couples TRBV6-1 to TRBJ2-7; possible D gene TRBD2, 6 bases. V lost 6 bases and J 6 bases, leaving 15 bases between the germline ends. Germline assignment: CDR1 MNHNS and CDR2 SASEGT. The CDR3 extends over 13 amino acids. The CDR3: CASRESGRVEQYF. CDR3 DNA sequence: TGTGCCAGCAGAGAAAGCGGGCGGGTCGAGCAGTACTTC.

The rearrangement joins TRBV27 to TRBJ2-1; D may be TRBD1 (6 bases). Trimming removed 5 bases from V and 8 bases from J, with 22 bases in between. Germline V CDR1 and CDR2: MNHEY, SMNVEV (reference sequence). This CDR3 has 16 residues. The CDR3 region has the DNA TGTGCCAGCAGTAAAAGGTCAGGGGCCCCTAGGGATGAGCAGTTCTTC. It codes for CASSKRSGAPRDEQFF.

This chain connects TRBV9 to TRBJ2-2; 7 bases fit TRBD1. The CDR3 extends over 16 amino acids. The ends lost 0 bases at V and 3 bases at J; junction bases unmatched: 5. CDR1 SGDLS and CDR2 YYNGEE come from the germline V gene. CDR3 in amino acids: CASSVGTGEDTGELFF. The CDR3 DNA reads TGTGCCAGCAGCGTAGGAACAGGGGAAGACACCGGGGAGCTGTTTTTT.

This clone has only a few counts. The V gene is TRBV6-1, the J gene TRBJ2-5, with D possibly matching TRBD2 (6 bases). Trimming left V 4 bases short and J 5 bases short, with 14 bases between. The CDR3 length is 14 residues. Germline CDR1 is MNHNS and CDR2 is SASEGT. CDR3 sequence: CASSGRTGVETQYF. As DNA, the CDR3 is TGTGCCAGCAGTGGCCGGACGGGGGTTGAGACCCAGTACTTC.

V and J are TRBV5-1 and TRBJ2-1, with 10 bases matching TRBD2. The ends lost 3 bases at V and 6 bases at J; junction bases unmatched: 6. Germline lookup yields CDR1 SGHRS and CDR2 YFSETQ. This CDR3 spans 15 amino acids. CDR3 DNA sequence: TGCGCCAGCAGCTGGAGCGGGAGGGCGGGCAATGAGCAGTTCTTC. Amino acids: CASSWSGRAGNEQFF.